Listed below are T cell receptor beta chains from one sample, sequenced in a study of blood T cell repertoires in COVID-19. Generated by immunoSEQ multiplex PCR, the TCRdb table keeps only in-frame clones and is missing some. The sample carries 150,000 to 170,000 clones, approximately 85% recorded once. Sequences were obtained from peripheral blood. The receptor source for this set is a man between 60 and 70 years old with COVID-19, enrolled during active disease. CDR3s include the opening cysteine and the closing phenylalanine or tryptophan. The D gene is left open where the match is weak. Clone size is stated in some rows and not others, as once, few, many or a class when expanded.

size: few
J: TRBJ1-6
D: TRBD1
V: TRBV28
CDR3: CASSFRDRAFSPLHF
DNA: TGTGCCAGCAGTTTCCGGGACAGGGCCTTTTCACCCCTCCACTTT

size: NA
J: TRBJ2-5
D: TRBD1
V: TRBV2
CDR3: CASSGQGAKETQYF
DNA: TGTGCCAGCAGTGGACAGGGGGCCAAAGAGACCCAGTACTTC

size: NA
J: TRBJ2-5
D: TRBD2
V: TRBV3-1/TRBV3-2
CDR3: CASSQAYGGGAKETQYF
DNA: TGTGCCAGCAGCCAAGCATATGGCGGGGGGGCCAAGGAGACCCAGTACTTC

size: NA
J: TRBJ2-5
D: NA
V: TRBV7-3
CDR3: CASSLNQGTETQYF
DNA: TGTGCCAGCAGCTTAAATCAGGGTACGGAGACCCAGTACTTC

size: NA
J: TRBJ2-5
D: TRBD2
V: TRBV30
CDR3: CASGLHPGGTQYF
DNA: TGTGCCTCGGGACTACACCCCGGCGGGACCCAGTACTTC

size: NA
J: TRBJ1-3
D: NA
V: TRBV7-2
CDR3: CASSPRGASGNTIYF
DNA: TGTGCCAGCAGCCCCCGGGGGGCCTCTGGAAACACCATATATTTT

size: NA
J: TRBJ2-5
D: TRBD2
V: TRBV5-1
CDR3: CASSAGGQQETQYF
DNA: TGCGCCAGCAGCGCGGGGGGACAACAAGAGACCCAGTACTTC

size: NA
J: TRBJ1-6
D: NA
V: TRBV7-2
CDR3: CASSLVAGANSPLHF
DNA: TGTGCCAGCAGCTTAGTGGCGGGGGCTAATTCACCCCTCCACTTT

size: once
J: TRBJ1-2
D: NA
V: TRBV28
CDR3: CASTRGGGVGYTF
DNA: TGTGCCAGCACCAGAGGGGGGGGCGTTGGCTACACCTTC

size: NA
J: TRBJ1-5
D: NA
V: TRBV7-9
CDR3: CASSLASSSQPQHF
DNA: TGTGCCAGCAGCTTAGCTTCCAGTAGCCAGCCCCAGCATTTT

size: NA
J: TRBJ2-5
D: NA
V: TRBV15
CDR3: CATSSFELLETQYF
DNA: TGTGCCACCAGCAGCTTTGAACTTTTGGAGACCCAGTACTTC

size: NA
J: TRBJ1-1
D: TRBD1
V: TRBV18
CDR3: CASSRGTGAPTEAFF
DNA: TGTGCCAGCTCTCGCGGGACAGGGGCGCCCACTGAAGCTTTCTTT

size: NA
J: TRBJ1-3
D: TRBD1
V: TRBV4-2
CDR3: CASSPSQTGSTVTIYF
DNA: TGTGCCAGCAGCCCGTCCCAGACAGGGTCCACCGTCACCATATATTTT

size: NA
J: TRBJ1-1
D: TRBD1
V: TRBV24-1
CDR3: CATSDSRGGRTEAFF
DNA: TGTGCCACCAGTGACTCCCGAGGGGGCAGGACTGAAGCTTTCTTT

size: NA
J: TRBJ2-7
D: NA
V: TRBV10-3
CDR3: CAISSSRLYEQYF
DNA: TGTGCCATCAGTTCGAGCAGACTCTACGAGCAGTACTTC

size: NA
J: TRBJ1-1
D: TRBD1
V: TRBV18
CDR3: CASSPQRGQGLNTEAFF
DNA: TGTGCCAGCTCACCCCAGCGGGGACAGGGCCTCAACACTGAAGCTTTCTTT

size: NA
J: TRBJ1-1
D: TRBD1
V: TRBV7-3
CDR3: CASSSGGAGTEAFF
DNA: TGTGCCAGCAGTTCAGGGGGCGCCGGCACTGAAGCTTTCTTT

size: NA
J: TRBJ1-5
D: TRBD1
V: TRBV28
CDR3: CASRPGQGSRPQHF
DNA: TGTGCCAGCAGACCAGGACAGGGGAGTCGGCCCCAGCATTTT

size: NA
J: TRBJ1-1
D: NA
V: TRBV27
CDR3: CASYRERGTDTEAFF
DNA: TGTGCCAGCTATCGAGAGAGAGGTACGGACACTGAAGCTTTCTTT

size: NA
J: TRBJ1-1
D: NA
V: TRBV12-3/TRBV12-4
CDR3: CASSLWGGQAFF
DNA: TGTGCCAGCAGTTTATGGGGGGGGCAAGCTTTCTTT

size: NA
J: TRBJ1-5
D: NA
V: TRBV27
CDR3: CASSFGDSNQPQHF
DNA: TGTGCCAGCAGTTTTGGAGATAGCAATCAGCCCCAGCATTTT